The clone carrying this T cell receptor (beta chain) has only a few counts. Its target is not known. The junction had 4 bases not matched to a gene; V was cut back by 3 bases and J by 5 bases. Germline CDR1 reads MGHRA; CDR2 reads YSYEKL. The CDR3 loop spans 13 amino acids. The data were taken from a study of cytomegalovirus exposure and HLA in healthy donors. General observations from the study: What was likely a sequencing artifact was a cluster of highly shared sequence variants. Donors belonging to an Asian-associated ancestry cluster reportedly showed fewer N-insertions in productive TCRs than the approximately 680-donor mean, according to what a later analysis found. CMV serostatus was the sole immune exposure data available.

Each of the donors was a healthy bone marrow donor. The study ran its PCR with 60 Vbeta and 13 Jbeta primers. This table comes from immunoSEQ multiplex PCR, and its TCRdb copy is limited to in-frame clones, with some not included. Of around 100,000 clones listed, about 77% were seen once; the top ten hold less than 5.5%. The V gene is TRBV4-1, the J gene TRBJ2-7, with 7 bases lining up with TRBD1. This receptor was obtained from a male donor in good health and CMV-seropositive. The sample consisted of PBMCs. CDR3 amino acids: CASSQGDRHEQYF. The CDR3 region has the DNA TGCGCCAGCAGCCAGGGGGACAGACACGAGCAGTACTTC.